Listed below are T cell receptor beta chains from one sample, sequenced in a study of vaccination effects on CD4 cells after COVID-19. The assay was immunoSEQ multiplex PCR, and TCRdb's table has in-frame clones only and misses some. The table has 26,000 or so clones, roughly two thirds seen once. These TCRs' antigens remain unknown. Source: CD4+ T cells from PBMCs cultured with SARS-CoV-2 spike peptides, taken before COVID-19 vaccination. All receptors derive from a human donor who received a COVID-19 vaccine. Each CDR3 is given with its conserved first and last residue. A D gene is named only where the DNA matches it firmly. Some rows mark clone size as missing; the rest say once, few, many or name a class of expanded clone.

>NA|TRBJ1-4|TRBV2|NA
CASSMHWANEKLFF
TGTGCCAGCAGTATGCATTGGGCTAATGAAAAACTGTTTTTT
>NA|TRBJ1-1|TRBV7-2|NA
CASSFDRQNTEAFF
TGTGCCAGCAGCTTTGACAGACAAAACACTGAAGCTTTCTTT
>TRBD1|TRBJ1-2|TRBV11-1|NA
CASSLVGGASYGYTF
TGTGCCAGCAGCTTAGTAGGGGGCGCCTCCTATGGCTACACCTTC
>NA|TRBJ1-2|TRBV5-1|NA
CASSLYREGYGYTF
TGCGCCAGCAGCTTGTACAGGGAAGGCTATGGCTACACCTTC
>TRBD1|TRBJ2-7|TRBV6-5|NA
CASSRTGTESYEQYF
TGTGCCAGCAGTCGAACCGGGACAGAGTCCTACGAGCAGTACTTC
>NA|TRBJ1-2|TRBV20-1|NA
CSARAYGYTF
TGCAGTGCTAGGGCCTATGGCTACACCTTC
>NA|TRBJ1-1|TRBV12-3/TRBV12-4|few
CASSLSRGQAFF
TGTGCCAGCAGTTTAAGCCGGGGGCAAGCTTTCTTT
>NA|TRBJ2-1|TRBV7-9|NA
CASSPRTGGQNNEQFF
TGTGCCAGCAGCCCGAGGACGGGGGGCCAAAACAATGAGCAGTTCTTC
>NA|TRBJ2-5|TRBV11-2|NA
CASSLDSQETQYF
TGTGCCAGCAGCTTGGACAGCCAAGAGACCCAGTACTTC
>TRBD2|TRBJ2-1|TRBV30|NA
CAWTGTSDNEQFF
TGTGCCTGGACCGGGACTAGCGACAATGAGCAGTTCTTC
>NA|TRBJ2-5|TRBV30|NA
CAWSLRNSETQYF
TGTGCCTGGAGTCTACGGAATTCAGAGACCCAGTACTTC
>NA|TRBJ2-3|TRBV29-1|few
CSVAPQATDTQYF
TGCAGCGTTGCACCTCAGGCGACAGATACGCAGTATTTT
>TRBD2|TRBJ2-7|TRBV5-1|NA
CASSLELAGGHPEQYF
TGCGCCAGCAGCTTGGAACTAGCGGGAGGGCACCCCGAGCAGTACTTC
>NA|TRBJ1-1|TRBV27|NA
CASSLIPERAEAFF
TGTGCCAGCAGTTTAATACCGGAGAGGGCTGAAGCTTTCTTT
>TRBD2|TRBJ2-5|TRBV4-1|NA
CASSPRVAGGEETQYF
TGCGCCAGCAGCCCTAGAGTAGCGGGGGGGGAAGAGACCCAGTACTTC
>TRBD1|TRBJ2-3|TRBV6-4|NA
CASSDTGGFTDTQYF
TGTGCCAGCAGTGACACAGGGGGATTCACAGATACGCAGTATTTT
>NA|TRBJ2-2|TRBV6-5|NA
CASTTGIFNTGELFF
TGTGCCAGCACCACCGGGATTTTCAACACCGGGGAGCTGTTTTTT
>TRBD1|TRBJ2-7|TRBV19|few
CASSIAGTGGPYEQYF
TGTGCCAGTAGTATAGCAGGGACAGGGGGTCCCTACGAGCAGTACTTC
>NA|TRBJ1-1|TRBV2|NA
CASSPGLPNTEAFF
TGTGCCAGCAGCCCAGGGTTGCCGAACACTGAAGCTTTCTTT
>TRBD1|TRBJ2-7|TRBV11-2|few
CASRIPGQGAYEQYF
TGTGCCAGCAGGATTCCGGGACAGGGGGCTTACGAGCAGTACTTC
>NA|TRBJ1-2|TRBV4-2|once
CASSQALGPDNYGYTF
TGTGCCAGCAGCCAAGCCCTCGGACCCGATAACTATGGCTACACCTTC
>NA|TRBJ1-5|TRBV7-9|NA
CASSAPGRNSNQPQHF
TGTGCCAGCAGCGCTCCGGGACGGAATAGCAATCAGCCCCAGCATTTT
>TRBD2|TRBJ2-3|TRBV3-1/TRBV3-2|NA
CASSRQSGGGADTQYF
TGTGCCAGCAGCCGACAGTCCGGGGGAGGGGCAGATACGCAGTATTTT
>TRBD1|TRBJ1-5|TRBV5-1|few
CASSTGDEGQPQHF
TGCGCCAGCAGCACAGGGGATGAGGGACAGCCCCAGCATTTT
>TRBD2|TRBJ2-7|TRBV6-5|few
CASRRGTSGNYEQYF
TGTGCCAGCAGACGGGGGACTAGCGGAAACTACGAGCAGTACTTC
>NA|TRBJ1-1|TRBV18|NA
CASSPFVGEAFF
TGTGCCAGCTCACCATTCGTTGGTGAAGCTTTCTTT
>TRBD2|TRBJ2-2|TRBV11-3|NA
CASSPRASGAGELFF
TGTGCCAGCAGCCCTCGGGCTAGCGGGGCCGGGGAGCTGTTTTTT
>NA|TRBJ1-1|TRBV11-2|NA
CASSRAVVSGSWNTEAFF
TGTGCCAGCAGCCGGGCAGTGGTCTCGGGGTCGTGGAACACTGAAGCTTTCTTT
>NA|TRBJ2-7|TRBV6-1|few
CASSELGSSSYEQYF
TGTGCCAGCAGTGAATTGGGCAGTTCCTCCTACGAGCAGTACTTC
>NA|TRBJ1-1|TRBV6-5|NA
CASSLQGIMNTEAFF
TGTGCCAGCAGTTTGCAGGGAATCATGAACACTGAAGCTTTCTTT
>NA|TRBJ2-2|TRBV5-1|once
CASSLLQQGPGELFF
TGCGCCAGCAGCTTGTTACAGCAGGGGCCCGGGGAGCTGTTTTTT
>TRBD2|TRBJ2-1|TRBV3-1/TRBV3-2|NA
CASSHSGVGGGYNEQFF
TGTGCCAGCAGCCATTCTGGAGTAGGCGGGGGTTACAATGAGCAGTTCTTC
>NA|TRBJ2-5|TRBV12-5|NA
CASGLVVETQYF
TGTGCTAGTGGTTTGGTTGTAGAGACCCAGTACTTC
>TRBD1|TRBJ1-1|TRBV19|NA
CASSIDRQGQAFF
TGTGCCAGTAGTATAGATCGACAGGGTCAGGCTTTCTTT
>TRBD2|TRBJ2-1|TRBV4-1|NA
CASSRGGLVPSYNEQFF
TGCGCCAGCAGCCGAGGGGGACTAGTTCCATCCTACAATGAGCAGTTCTTC
>NA|TRBJ1-6|TRBV6-5|NA
CASSYSKPPALHF
TGTGCCAGCAGTTACTCGAAACCCCCCGCCCTCCACTTT
>TRBD1|TRBJ2-3|TRBV27|NA
CASSWDRDTDTQYF
TGTGCCAGCAGCTGGGACAGAGACACAGATACGCAGTATTTT
>NA|TRBJ1-3|TRBV30|NA
CAWSLQGRSGNTIYF
TGTGCCTGGAGTTTACAGGGCCGCTCTGGAAACACCATATATTTT
>NA|TRBJ1-4|TRBV7-9|few
CASSFRWNEKLFF
TGTGCCAGCAGCTTCCGCTGGAATGAAAAACTGTTTTTT
>NA|TRBJ1-5|TRBV3-1/TRBV3-2|NA
CASSQEYRRPQHF
TGTGCCAGCAGCCAAGAGTATAGAAGGCCCCAGCATTTT
>NA|TRBJ2-2|TRBV10-2|NA
CASTLDRRAGELFF
TGCGCCAGCACTCTGGATCGACGTGCCGGGGAGCTGTTTTTT
>NA|TRBJ1-1|TRBV27|NA
CASSKWTDTSTEAFF
TGTGCCAGCAGTAAATGGACAGATACGTCCACTGAAGCTTTCTTT
>NA|TRBJ2-3|TRBV10-3|NA
CAIRARGTSTDTQYF
TGTGCCATCAGGGCCCGGGGGACTAGCACAGATACGCAGTATTTT
>TRBD2|TRBJ2-7|TRBV19|NA
CASSTGTSAFYEQYF
TGTGCCAGTAGTACCGGGACTAGCGCATTCTACGAGCAGTACTTC
>NA|TRBJ2-5|TRBV23-1|NA
CASSQSKDREETQYF
TGCGCCAGCAGTCAATCGAAGGACAGAGAGGAGACCCAGTACTTC
>NA|TRBJ2-3|TRBV20-1|NA
CSASESGRGTDTQYF
TGCAGTGCTAGTGAGTCGGGACGGGGCACAGATACGCAGTATTTT
>NA|TRBJ1-3|TRBV3-1/TRBV3-2|NA
CASSLAGGNTIYF
TGTGCCAGCTCACTGGCGGGGGGAAACACCATATATTTT
>NA|TRBJ1-5|TRBV3-1/TRBV3-2|few
CASSFNDQPQHF
TGTGCCAGCAGTTTTAACGATCAGCCCCAGCATTTT
>NA|TRBJ1-1|TRBV5-6|NA
CASSLVSETEAFF
TGTGCCAGCAGCTTGGTTTCCGAGACTGAAGCTTTCTTT
>NA|TRBJ2-7|TRBV6-6|NA
CASSPDQLGGEWESPYEQYF
TGTGCCAGCAGTCCAGACCAATTAGGGGGAGAGTGGGAGAGTCCCTACGAGCAGTACTTC
>NA|TRBJ1-3|TRBV5-6|once
CASSLRRGRNTIYF
TGTGCCAGCAGCTTGCGGAGGGGGAGAAACACCATATATTTT
>TRBD1|TRBJ2-7|TRBV12-5|NA
CASGLVAGQGPNEQYF
TGTGCTAGTGGTTTGGTAGCGGGACAGGGACCCAACGAGCAGTACTTC
>TRBD2|TRBJ2-1|TRBV18|NA
CASSKGTSGMVNEQFF
TGTGCCAGCTCAAAAGGGACTAGCGGGATGGTAAATGAGCAGTTCTTC
>TRBD1|TRBJ1-4|TRBV5-1|NA
CASSLGTGRSTNEKLFF
TGCGCCAGCAGCTTGGGGACAGGGAGGTCAACTAATGAAAAACTGTTTTTT
>TRBD2|TRBJ2-1|TRBV5-1|once
CASSSNLAGNEQFF
TGCGCCAGCAGCTCGAATCTAGCGGGGAATGAGCAGTTCTTC
>TRBD1|TRBJ1-5|TRBV9|NA
CASSSGQGWQPQHF
TGTGCCAGCAGCTCTGGACAGGGGTGGCAGCCCCAGCATTTT
>TRBD1|TRBJ2-7|TRBV13|NA
CASSLGQGAPYEQYF
TGTGCCAGCAGCTTAGGGCAGGGGGCCCCCTACGAGCAGTACTTC
>TRBD2|TRBJ2-1|TRBV3-1/TRBV3-2|NA
CASSERRTSSYNEQFF
TGTGCCAGCAGCGAACGCCGGACTAGCTCCTACAATGAGCAGTTCTTC
>NA|TRBJ2-2|TRBV7-9|NA
CASRPAVRTGELFF
TGTGCCAGCCGACCGGCCGTCCGGACCGGGGAGCTGTTTTTT
>NA|TRBJ2-5|TRBV18|NA
CASSGDPQETQYF
TGTGCCAGCTCGGGGGACCCTCAGGAGACCCAGTACTTC